This TCR beta chain was profiled in a study of blood T cells in healthy people across ages. Next came a second PCR, run for roughly 6 to 11 cycles, which used a sample-barcoded 5' primer along with a J-beta primer mix. TCRdb re-derived calls from the 5' RACE reads in MiXCR, one entry per CDR3 protein. The table records about 640,000 distinct CDR3 sequences, 58% of them present only once. The CDR3 runs 12 residues. Per the germline V gene, CDR1 is DFQATT and CDR2 is SNEGSKA (reference sequence). The V and J ends lost 3 bases and 8 bases, in that order; junction bases with no gene match: 6. This clonotype occurred once.

V gene TRBV20-1 combines with J gene TRBJ1-2, with 7 positions matching TRBD1. The source is a man in his 60s in good health. The sample taken for sequencing was blood. The CDR3 loop is CSASGDSEGYTF. In DNA, the CDR3 is TGCAGTGCTAGCGGGGACAGCGAGGGCTACACCTTC.